This section outlines one T cell receptor (beta chain) sequence together with its context. No antigen is known for it. The sample has other DNA sequences that encode this CDR3 too. The sorted-subset replicate PCRs were given around 190 ng DNA, which is 30,000 or so T cell genomes. The data were produced by immunoSEQ multiplex PCR, yet TCRdb's version contains in-frame clones alone and is incomplete. Among about 2.3 million clones listed, approximately 93% were seen once. This entry is derived from a study of shared clonotypes between healthy human individuals. Overall study context: CD4 naive and CD4 memory each took three plates per donor, while CD8 naive took two and CD8 memory one. Findings and caveats of the study: Read depth was anticipated to influence clonotype sharing among donors.

V shed 4 bases and J 4 bases; nucleotides not matched to a gene: 5. The CDR3 sequence is 15 residues long. CDR1 is SGHRS and CDR2 is YFSETQ in the germline V gene. Every donor was a Caucasian adult from Nashville, Tennessee. The V call is TRBV5-1, the J call TRBJ2-1; 10 bases line up with TRBD2. This clonotype was sampled from a young man in good health. Some clones in this sample may be carry-over from other donors' samples. The sample was naive CD4+ T cells from PBMCs. The subset is: CD45RA+ positively selected. The CDR3: CASSIGLADYNEQFF. CDR3 coding DNA: TGCGCCAGCAGCATCGGACTAGCGGATTACAATGAGCAGTTCTTC.